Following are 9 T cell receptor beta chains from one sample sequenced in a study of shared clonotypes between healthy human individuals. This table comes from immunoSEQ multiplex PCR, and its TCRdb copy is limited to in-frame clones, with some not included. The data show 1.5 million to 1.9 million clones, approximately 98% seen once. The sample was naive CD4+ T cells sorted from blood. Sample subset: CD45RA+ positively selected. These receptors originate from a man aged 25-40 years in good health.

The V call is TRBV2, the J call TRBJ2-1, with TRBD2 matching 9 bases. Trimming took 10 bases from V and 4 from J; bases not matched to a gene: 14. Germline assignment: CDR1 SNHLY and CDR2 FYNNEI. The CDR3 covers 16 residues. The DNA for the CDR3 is TGTGCCACCCTGACTAAAGCGGGAGGCCTATACAATGAGCAGTTCTTC. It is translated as CATLTKAGGLYNEQFF.

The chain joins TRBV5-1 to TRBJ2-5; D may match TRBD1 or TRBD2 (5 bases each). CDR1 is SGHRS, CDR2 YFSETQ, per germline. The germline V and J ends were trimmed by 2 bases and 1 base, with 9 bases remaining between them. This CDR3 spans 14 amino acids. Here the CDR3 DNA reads TGCGCCAGCAGCTTTGGGGGACCCCAAGAGACCCAGTACTTC. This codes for CASSFGGPQETQYF.

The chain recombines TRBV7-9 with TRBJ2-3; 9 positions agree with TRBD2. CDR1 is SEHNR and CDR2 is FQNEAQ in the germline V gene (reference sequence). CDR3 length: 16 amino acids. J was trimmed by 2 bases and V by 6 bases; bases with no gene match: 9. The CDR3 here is CASRKLAGSFTDTQYF. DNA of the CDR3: TGTGCCAGCAGGAAACTAGCGGGTTCTTTCACAGATACGCAGTATTTT.

CDR3 sequence reads: CAIRAQRQGRYEQYF. For the CDR3, the DNA is TGTGCCATCAGAGCTCAGAGGCAGGGAAGGTACGAGCAGTACTTC. V usage is TRBV10-3 and J usage is TRBJ2-7; D might be TRBD1 (5 bases). The CDR3 runs 15 residues. Germline-derived CDR1 and CDR2 are ENHRY and SYGVKD. V was cut by 6 bases and J by 4 bases, with 19 bases left in between.

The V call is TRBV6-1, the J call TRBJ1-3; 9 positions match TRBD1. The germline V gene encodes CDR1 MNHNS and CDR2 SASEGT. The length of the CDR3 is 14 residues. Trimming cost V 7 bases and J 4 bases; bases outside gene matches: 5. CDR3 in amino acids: CASKGTGIGNTIYF. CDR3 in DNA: TGTGCCAGCAAGGGGACAGGGATCGGAAACACCATATATTTT.

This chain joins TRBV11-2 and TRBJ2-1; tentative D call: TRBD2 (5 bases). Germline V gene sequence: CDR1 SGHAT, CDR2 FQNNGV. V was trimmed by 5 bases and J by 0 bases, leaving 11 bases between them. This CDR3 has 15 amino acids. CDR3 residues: CASSLDSNSYNEQFF. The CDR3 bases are TGTGCCAGCAGCCTGGACTCCAACTCCTACAATGAGCAGTTCTTC. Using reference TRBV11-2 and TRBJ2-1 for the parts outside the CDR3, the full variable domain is EAGVAQSPRYKIIEKRQSVAFWCNPISGHATLYWYQQILGQGPKLLIQFQNNGVVDDSQLPKDRFSAERLKGVDSTLKIQPAKLEDSAVYLCASSLDSNSYNEQFFGPGTRLTVL.

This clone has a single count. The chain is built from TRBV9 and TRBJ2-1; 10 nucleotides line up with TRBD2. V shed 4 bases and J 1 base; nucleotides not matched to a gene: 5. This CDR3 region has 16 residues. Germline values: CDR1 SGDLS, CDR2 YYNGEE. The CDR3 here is CASSQAGGRSYNEQFF. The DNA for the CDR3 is TGTGCCAGCAGCCAAGCGGGAGGGAGATCCTACAATGAGCAGTTCTTC.

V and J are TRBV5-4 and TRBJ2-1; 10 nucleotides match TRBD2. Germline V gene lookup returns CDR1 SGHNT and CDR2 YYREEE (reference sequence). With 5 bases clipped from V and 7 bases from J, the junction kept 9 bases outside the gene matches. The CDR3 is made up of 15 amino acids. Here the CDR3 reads CASRTLAGGFNEQFF. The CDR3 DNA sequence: TGTGCCAGCAGAACATTAGCGGGAGGTTTTAATGAGCAGTTCTTC.

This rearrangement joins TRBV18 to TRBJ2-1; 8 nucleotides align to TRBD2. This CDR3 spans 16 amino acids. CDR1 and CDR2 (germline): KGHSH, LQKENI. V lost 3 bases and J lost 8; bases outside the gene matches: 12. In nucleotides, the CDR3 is TGTGCCAGCTCACCTTCTCGGCGGGAGGTTGGGGATGAGCAGTTCTTC. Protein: CASSPSRREVGDEQFF. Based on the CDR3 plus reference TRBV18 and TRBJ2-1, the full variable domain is NAGVMQNPRHLVRRRGQEARLRCSPMKGHSHVYWYRQLPEEGLKFMVYLQKENIIDESGMPKERFSAEFPKEGPSILRIQQVVRGDSAAYFCASSPSRREVGDEQFFGPGTRLTVL.